This T cell receptor beta chain was recovered during a study of blood T cell repertoires in COVID-19. Germline V CDR1 and CDR2: LNHNV, YYDKDF (reference sequence). Trimming cost V 0 bases and J 1 base, with 10 bases left between them. This CDR3 is 16 amino acids long. TCRdb keeps only in-frame clones here, not all; method: immunoSEQ multiplex PCR. The table records about 98,000 clones, about 89% of them present only once. This TCR came from a man aged 45-65 years with acute or convalescent COVID-19. The V gene is TRBV15, the J gene TRBJ1-5; no clear D. The sample comprised peripheral blood. This chain's CDR3 is CATSRDLAGSNQPQHF. CDR3 DNA sequence: TGTGCCACCAGCAGAGATCTCGCAGGAAGCAATCAGCCCCAGCATTTT. The variable domain in full, with the rest retrieved from reference TRBV15 and TRBJ1-5, is DAMVIQNPRYQVTQFGKPVTLSCSQTLNHNVMYWYQQKSSQAPKLLFHYYDKDFNNEADTPDNFQSRRPNTSFCFLDIRSPGLGDTAMYLCATSRDLAGSNQPQHFGDGTRLSIL.